This T cell receptor beta chain appears in the sequencing data of a study of post-analysis software for immune sequencing data. Study summary: The study covered relapsing-remitting, secondary progressive and progressive-relapsing courses of multiple sclerosis. General study results and limits: Patients with multiple sclerosis recorded significantly lower normalized Chao1 diversity than controls, the study found. Under F measure analysis, samples from one preparation batch co-clustered strongly.

Unique-molecular-identifier-tagged TCR beta cDNA libraries were used. Input of about 0.9 to 10 million T cells yielded 500,000 to 650,000 cDNA molecules. TCRdb reprocessed the PCR reads via MiXCR and lists one record per CDR3 protein. Of hundreds of thousands of distinct CDR3 sequences detected, about 50% appear once; the ten largest clones hold 4% to 5.5%. Note on this clonotype: Antigen: not known.

This clonotype originated in a girl between 5 and 17 years old with multiple sclerosis. The material sequenced was blood.

Written as DNA, the CDR3 is TGTGCCAGCAGCGTGACAGGGCGCGGTGAATCAGATACGCAGTATTTT. Its protein is CASSVTGRGESDTQYF. V gene TRBV9 combines with J gene TRBJ2-3; 7 bases are shared with TRBD1. The CDR3 loop spans 16 amino acids. The V gene end was trimmed by 2 bases and the J gene end by 4 bases; junction bases not matched to a gene: 10. Germline V lookup: CDR1 SGDLS, CDR2 YYNGEE.